This passage covers 24 T cell receptor beta chains from one sample sequenced in a study of cytomegalovirus exposure and HLA in healthy donors. A multiplex PCR was run with 60 Vbeta primers and 13 Jbeta primers. Produced via immunoSEQ multiplex PCR; TCRdb's table is partial and in-frame only. The repertoire consists of 150,000 to 200,000 clones, with around 78% occurring once and the leading ten covering about 1.9%. The sample taken for sequencing was PBMCs. These receptors came from a man aged 25 to 40 in good health and CMV-seronegative.

This chain joins TRBV5-4 and TRBJ2-5, with 8 positions matching TRBD1. The end of the DNA fits TRBJ2-7 better, so the J call may be wrong. CDR3 length equals 12 residues. Germline V gives CDR1 SGHNT, CDR2 YYREEE (reference sequence). The CDR3 coding sequence is TGTGCCAGCAGCACCACAGGGGGCGAGCAGTACTTC. It encodes CASSTTGGEQYF.

V is TRBV29-1 and J is TRBJ2-2, with D perhaps TRBD2 (6 bases). Trimming left V 6 bases short and J 7 bases short, with 12 bases between. The CDR3 spans 12 residues. Germline CDR1 and CDR2: SQVTM and ANQGSEA. The CDR3 region has the DNA TGCAGCGTAGATATGACTAGCGGGGAGCTGTTTTTT. Amino acid sequence: CSVDMTSGELFF.

The V call is TRBV2, the J call TRBJ2-4; D perhaps matches TRBD1 (6 bases). The CDR3 sequence is 19 residues long. CDR1 and CDR2 (germline): SNHLY, FYNNEI. The V end was cut by 8 bases, the J end by 0 bases, with 26 bases between. CDR3 sequence: CASLSGTKLGGEAKNIQYF. CDR3 bases: TGTGCCAGCCTATCCGGGACAAAGCTCGGTGGGGAAGCCAAAAACATTCAGTACTTC.

The chain employs TRBV6-1 and TRBJ2-1, with TRBD2 identical over 7 bases. The germline CDR1 and CDR2 sequences are MNHNS and SASEGT. J lost 0 bases, V lost 0 bases, and 2 bases had no gene match. This CDR3 has 16 residues. As DNA, the CDR3 is TGTGCCAGCAGTGAAGCGCCGGGGGGCTCCTACAATGAGCAGTTCTTC. As protein: CASSEAPGGSYNEQFF.

The CDR3 sequence is CASSLAPGTGHNEQYF. In DNA form, the CDR3 reads TGCGCCAGCAGCTTGGCCCCGGGGACAGGGCATAACGAGCAGTACTTC. This sequence joins TRBV5-1 and TRBJ2-7; TRBD1 matches at 9 bases. Losses at the gene ends were 0 bases for V and 5 bases for J; bases not matched to a gene: 9. Germline CDR1 SGHRS, CDR2 YFSETQ. This CDR3 spans 16 amino acids. Using reference TRBV5-1 and TRBJ2-7 for the parts outside the CDR3, the full variable domain is KAGVTQTPRYLIKTRGQQVTLSCSPISGHRSVSWYQQTPGQGLQFLFEYFSETQRNKGNFPGRFSGRQFSNSRSEMNVSTLELGDSALYLCASSLAPGTGHNEQYFGPGTRLTVT.

The table lists this clone with a few counts. V is TRBV10-3 and J is TRBJ2-7; D not certain. Per the germline V gene, CDR1 is ENHRY and CDR2 is SYGVKD. The CDR3 has 13 residues. V gave up 7 bases and J gave up 0 bases, with 10 bases separating them. The CDR3, as DNA: TGTGCCATCACGGCAGGAAACTCCTACGAGCAGTACTTC. Its translation is CAITAGNSYEQYF.

V gene TRBV28 combines with J gene TRBJ1-2; 9 positions agree with TRBD1. This CDR3 region has 14 residues. V shed 3 bases and J 13 bases; nucleotides not matched to a gene: 12. Germline V gives CDR1 MDHEN, CDR2 SYDVKM. The CDR3 nucleotides are TGTGCCAGCAGTTTTCGGGGACAGGGAATCACGGGCACCTTC. Translation: CASSFRGQGITGTF.

As for this clone: One junction end disagrees with the germline gene, perhaps due to a read error. The chain recombines TRBV7-9 with TRBJ1-4; D uncertain. Per the germline V gene, CDR1 is SEHNR and CDR2 is FQNEAQ (reference sequence). This CDR3 has 13 amino acids. The DNA for the CDR3 is TGTGCAAGCAGGTCCCCTTTCGGTGAAAAACTGTTTTTT. As protein: CASRSPFGEKLFF.

This chain joins TRBV27 and TRBJ2-7; 10 positions match TRBD1. V gave up 8 bases and J gave up 2 bases; unmatched junction bases: 6. Germline-derived CDR1 and CDR2 are MNHEY and SMNVEV (reference sequence). CDR3 size: 14 residues. CDR3 nucleotide sequence: TGTGCCAGCGCGGCGGGACAGGGGACCTACGAGCAGTACTTC. Its translation is CASAAGQGTYEQYF.

This clone was seen just once. This rearrangement joins TRBV5-1 to TRBJ2-3; 9 positions match TRBD2. In germline, CDR1 is SGHRS, CDR2 YFSETQ. The junction had 3 bases not matched to a gene; V was cut back by 4 bases and J by 3 bases. The CDR3 runs 14 residues. CDR3 region: CASSPGLATDTQYF. The CDR3 nucleotides read TGCGCCAGCAGCCCTGGACTAGCGACAGATACGCAGTATTTT.

The count of this clone is one. Other DNA sequences of this sample code for an identical CDR3. The chain joins TRBV5-4 to TRBJ2-1, with D tentatively TRBD2 (5 bases). Germline V gives CDR1 SGHNT, CDR2 YYREEE (reference sequence). The V end lost 2 bases, the J end lost 5 bases, and 11 bases lay between the germline ends. There are 14 residues in the CDR3. The CDR3 DNA reads TGTGCCAGCAGCTTTGGGCCCGGGGACAATGAGCAGTTCTTC. Its translation: CASSFGPGDNEQFF.

The chain recombines TRBV6-5 with TRBJ2-4; 7 bases line up with TRBD2. CDR1 is MNHEY and CDR2 is SVGAGI in the germline V gene. This CDR3 has 14 residues. Trimming took 6 bases from V and 8 from J; bases not matched to a gene: 10. The DNA for the CDR3 is TGTGCCAGCAGCCCCCCCCCGGGGGGAGACATTCAGTACTTC. It specifies CASSPPPGGDIQYF.

The chain joins TRBV28 to TRBJ2-2, with 7 bases aligning to TRBD1. With V trimmed by 8 bases and J by 4 bases, 10 bases remained unmatched. CDR3 length: 15 amino acids. Germline V lookup: CDR1 MDHEN, CDR2 SYDVKM. In nucleotides, the CDR3 is TGTGCCAGCGGGGGTACGAGGGGGCGCACCGGGGAGCTGTTTTTT. Amino acid sequence: CASGGTRGRTGELFF.

V usage is TRBV2 and J usage is TRBJ2-1; tentative D call: TRBD1 (6 bases). This CDR3 has 13 residues. Trimming stripped 8 bases from V and 9 bases from J, with 17 bases between. Per the germline V gene, CDR1 is SNHLY and CDR2 is FYNNEI. CDR3 nucleotides: TGTGCCAGCTTCGGACAGTCGCTTGGTGAGCAGTTCTTC. Translated: CASFGQSLGEQFF. The variable domain in full, completed from reference TRBV2 and TRBJ2-1, reads EPEVTQTPSHQVTQMGQEVILRCVPISNHLYFYWYRQILGQKVEFLVSFYNNEISEKSEIFDDQFSVERPDGSNFTLKIRSTKLEDSAMYFCASFGQSLGEQFFGPGTRLTVL.

The CDR3 spells CASSDLATSGYEQYF. The DNA for the CDR3 is TGTGCCAGCAGTGACCTCGCAACTTCAGGTTACGAGCAGTACTTC. The V call is TRBV6-1, the J call TRBJ2-7; D is unclear. The CDR3 runs 15 residues. From germline, CDR1 is MNHNS and CDR2 SASEGT. The V and J ends lost 3 bases and 4 bases respectively, with 16 bases between them.

The rearrangement links TRBV29-1 to TRBJ1-1; 8 nucleotides align to TRBD1. Germline assignment: CDR1 SQVTM and CDR2 ANQGSEA. The CDR3 contains 14 residues. J was trimmed by 5 bases and V by 7 bases; bases with no gene match: 12. The CDR3 is CSANDRGGKTEAFF. In nucleotides, the CDR3 is TGCAGCGCGAATGACAGGGGCGGGAAAACTGAAGCTTTCTTT.

This sequence joins TRBV2 and TRBJ2-5, with 7 bases aligning to TRBD2. The trim removed 7 bases at V and 1 base at J, leaving 9 bases unmatched. Germline lookup yields CDR1 SNHLY and CDR2 FYNNEI. The CDR3 totals 15 residues. As DNA, the CDR3 is TGTGCCAGCATCGGATGGGGGGAGGGCCAAGAGACCCAGTACTTC. Translating gives CASIGWGEGQETQYF.

This rearrangement joins TRBV10-3 to TRBJ1-4, with 8 bases aligning to TRBD1. Trimming removed 3 bases from V and 4 bases from J; junction bases left unmatched: 10. Germline V gives CDR1 ENHRY, CDR2 SYGVKD. This CDR3 is built from 17 residues. For the CDR3, the DNA is TGTGCCATCAGTGACCCCGGACAGGGCAGCCTTAATGAAAAACTGTTTTTT. The encoded protein is CAISDPGQGSLNEKLFF.

This rearrangement joins TRBV6-1 to TRBJ1-1; D might be TRBD1 (6 bases). V lost 8 bases, J lost 0 bases, and 16 bases lay in between. The CDR3 loop spans 15 amino acids. Germline assignment: CDR1 MNHNS and CDR2 SASEGT. This CDR3 reads CASQVQAGVNTEAFF. In DNA, the CDR3 is TGTGCCAGCCAAGTTCAGGCAGGGGTGAACACTGAAGCTTTCTTT.

The chain employs TRBV4-2 and TRBJ2-3; TRBD2 aligns across 8 bases. Germline V gene sequence: CDR1 LGHNA, CDR2 YNFKEQ. This CDR3 contains 16 residues. Losses at the gene ends were 0 bases for V and 3 bases for J; bases not matched to a gene: 5. CDR3 region: CASSQDSSGQTDTQYF. The CDR3 region has the DNA TGTGCCAGCAGCCAAGATTCTAGCGGGCAAACAGATACGCAGTATTTT.

V is TRBV4-1 and J is TRBJ2-3, with TRBD2 identical over 12 bases. In germline, CDR1 is MGHRA, CDR2 YSYEKL. Trimming removed 4 bases from V and 2 bases from J; junction bases left unmatched: 7. CDR3 length equals 17 residues. For the CDR3, the DNA is TGCGCCAGCAGCCTGACTAGCGGGAGTACCACCACAGATACGCAGTATTTT. It is translated as CASSLTSGSTTTDTQYF.

The chain uses TRBV7-9 and TRBJ1-3, with 10 positions matching TRBD1. Trimming at V came to 5 bases and at J to 10 bases, leaving 5 bases not matched to a gene. CDR3 length: 13 amino acids. The germline gives CDR1 SEHNR, CDR2 FQNEAQ (reference sequence). The CDR3, as DNA: TGTGCCAGCAGCCCGGGACAGGGGATTACCATATATTTT. Translation gives CASSPGQGITIYF.

The chain employs TRBV7-9 and TRBJ2-7, with D maybe TRBD1 (6 bases). Trimming removed 2 bases at V and 3 bases at J, with 14 bases between. The CDR3 sequence is 15 residues long. The germline V gene has CDR1 SEHNR and CDR2 FQNEAQ (reference sequence). CDR3 in DNA: TGTGCCAGCAGCTTACAAAGGGACAAACGCTACGAGCAGTACTTC. Its protein is CASSLQRDKRYEQYF.

The gene calls are TRBV10-1 and TRBJ2-7; D not certain. Germline V gene sequence: CDR1 WNHNN, CDR2 SYGVQD (reference sequence). Trimming took off 4 bases at V and 3 bases at J, with 10 bases between the two ends. The CDR3 covers 13 residues. In DNA form, the CDR3 reads TGCGCCAGCAGTGGTAATCCGGGCTACGAGCAGTACTTC. It yields the protein CASSGNPGYEQYF.